This TCR beta chain came from a study of vaccination effects on CD4 cells after COVID-19. The study, taken as a whole, reports: Infection- and vaccine-induced clones contracted markedly late after vaccination. Healthy vaccinees' vaccine-induced clones included only 1 of 255 that recognized common cold coronaviruses.

Once cultured for 10 days, the cells underwent separation to obtain CD4+ T cells. IL-2 medium supplanted half the medium on days 3 and 7. There are 14 residues in the CDR3. The germline CDR1 and CDR2 sequences are MDHEN and SYDVKM. Trimming removed 6 bases from V and 7 bases from J, with 18 bases in between. With regard to this clone: The antigen is not known.

Profiled with immunoSEQ multiplex PCR; TCRdb holds only in-frame clones, not every one. The top ten clones hold 2% to 2.5% of a sample with 70,000 or so clones, approximately 80% of them seen once. V and J are TRBV28 and TRBJ1-2; a weak D match, TRBD1 (5 bases). The starting material was CD4+ T cells from PBMCs cultured without peptide, obtained before COVID-19 vaccination. This receptor was obtained from a human donor who received a COVID-19 vaccine. CDR3 nucleotide sequence: TGTGCCAGCAGCCTCTTGGGGGGGGTGAGTGGCTACACCTTC. It yields the protein CASSLLGGVSGYTF.